This T cell receptor (beta chain) was sequenced in a study of T cells in Graves' hyperthyroidism and ophthalmopathy. This clonotype was detected only a few times. Amplified TCR beta CDR3 regions derived from RNA transcripts. The study used the HTBI primer set for a first-round RT-PCR of the TCR CDR3. TCRdb passed the multiplex PCR reads through MiXCR, listing each CDR3 protein once. Of hundreds of thousands of distinct CDR3 sequences in the sample, around 15% were seen once. The V gene's germline CDR1 is DFQATT and CDR2 SNEGSKA (reference sequence). This CDR3 spans 14 amino acids. V was clipped by 1 base and J by 0 bases, with 7 bases between them.

This receptor was obtained from a woman aged 18-35 years with Graves' hyperthyroidism. The sequenced sample was blood. The V gene is TRBV20-1, the J gene TRBJ2-1; D not resolved. CDR3 coding DNA: TGCAGTGCTAGAGTGCTAAGCTCCTACAATGAGCAGTTCTTC. The encoded protein is CSARVLSSYNEQFF.